This T cell receptor (beta chain) is drawn from a study of identical twins. Overall study findings and caveats: Cord blood beta clonotypes present at high abundance carried fewer insertions; no such pattern appeared in memory repertoires.

Germline V gives CDR1 SGHKS, CDR2 YYEKEE (reference sequence). This CDR3 has 13 residues. Trimming shortened V by 4 bases and J by 0 bases, and 8 bases separated the two germline ends. This clonotype was seen a handful of times. Its antigen is not identified. MiXCR, applied by TCRdb to the 5' RACE reads, yields one record per CDR3 protein. Found here are over 600,000 distinct CDR3 sequences, 21% of them singletons; the top ten hold roughly 4%. Separately, the same data were catalogued under a study of T cells expressing NK-cell markers. That work states: Underlying the TCR beta repertoires were sorted CD3+CD56+NKG2C+, CD3+CD56+NKG2C- and CD3+CD56-NKG2C+ T cells. HCMV seropositivity characterized most of the eight sequenced donors, and seronegativity one. Only alpha-beta TCR T cells were sorted in several experiments, using an anti-gamma-delta TCR antibody.

The sample taken for sequencing was PBMCs. The sequence came from a woman aged 18 to 35 in good health. This sequence joins TRBV5-5 and TRBJ2-7; no clear D. The CDR3 DNA reads as TGTGCCAGCAGCCGGCCCTACTCCTACGAGCAGTACTTC. Its translation: CASSRPYSYEQYF.